This T cell receptor beta chain was obtained from a study of CD8+CD57+ T cells in acquired aplastic anemia. This clonotype appeared many times. The V gene's germline CDR1 is SEHNR and CDR2 FQNEAQ (reference sequence). This CDR3 has 15 amino acids. Trimming removed 4 bases from V and 3 bases from J; junction bases left unmatched: 8. Genomic DNA templated the TCR beta VDJ and CDR3 profiling. TCRdb independently ran MiXCR on the reads; one entry per CDR3 protein. The table lists under 250,000 distinct CDR3 sequences, less than 75% of them singletons, with roughly 53% in the top ten. Patients who underwent sequencing had shown CD8+CD57+ cell expansion by flow cytometry. The patients, all of them, had severe acquired aplastic anemia.

The sample was sorted CD4+, CD8+, or CD8+CD57+ T cells (not recorded which) from PBMCs. This sequence was found in a human donor with aplastic anemia. V and J are TRBV7-9 and TRBJ2-7, with 8 bases that match TRBD1. CDR3 sequence (DNA): TGTGCCAGCAGCTCCAAAAGGGACAGGTACTACGAGCAGTACTTC. Protein: CASSSKRDRYYEQYF.